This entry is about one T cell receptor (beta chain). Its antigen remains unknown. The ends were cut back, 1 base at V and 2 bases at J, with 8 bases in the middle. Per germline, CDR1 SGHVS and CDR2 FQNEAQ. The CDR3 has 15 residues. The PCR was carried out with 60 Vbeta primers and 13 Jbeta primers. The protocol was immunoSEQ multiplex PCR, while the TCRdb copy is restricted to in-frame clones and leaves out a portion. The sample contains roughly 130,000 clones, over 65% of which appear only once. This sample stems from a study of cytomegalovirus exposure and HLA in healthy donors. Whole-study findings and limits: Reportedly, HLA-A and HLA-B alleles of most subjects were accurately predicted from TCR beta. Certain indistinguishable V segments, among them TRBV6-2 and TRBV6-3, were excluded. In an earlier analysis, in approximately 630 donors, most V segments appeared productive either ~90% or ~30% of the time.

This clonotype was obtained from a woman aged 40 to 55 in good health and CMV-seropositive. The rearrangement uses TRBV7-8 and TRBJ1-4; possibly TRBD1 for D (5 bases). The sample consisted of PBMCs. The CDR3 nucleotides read TGTGCCAGCAGCTTAGGGCGGGGGACTAATGAAAAACTGTTTTTT. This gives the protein CASSLGRGTNEKLFF.